This T cell receptor beta chain stems from a study of Ad26.COV2.S vaccination and SARS-CoV-2 variants. Study details: Ad26.COV2.S shots went into the muscle once or twice, 56 days apart. Study-level results: People who got the vaccine or the placebo had similar non-spike TCR breadth.

This CDR3 comprises 14 residues. Germline CDR1 SNHLY, CDR2 FYNNEI. V lost 6 bases to trimming and J lost 3 bases, with 14 bases between them. This clone is a singleton in its sample. Its antigen is unidentified. The treatment denotes: approximately 18 received Ad26.COV2.S at low or high dose, single or two shots; several received placebo; per-sample allocation not given. Day 63 after the first vaccine or placebo injection was the time point for sampling. Adults aged 18-55 years in Boston included the donor. TCRdb keeps only in-frame clones here, not all; method: immunoSEQ multiplex PCR. The sample contains over 400,000 clones, about 90% of which appear only once.

Specimen: peripheral blood, collected in a trial of Ad26.COV2.S vaccine versus placebo. This TCR was recovered from a person aged 18-60 years who received the Ad26.COV2.S COVID-19 vaccine or a placebo. The V call is TRBV2, the J call TRBJ2-5; D may correspond to TRBD1 or TRBD2 (5 bases each). CDR3 bases: TGTGCCAGCAGAGACCGGGACCGAGAAGAGACCCAGTACTTC. Encoded protein: CASRDRDREETQYF.